Listed here are 12 T cell receptor beta chains from one sample, sequenced in a study of cytomegalovirus exposure and HLA in healthy donors. Vbeta (60) and Jbeta (13) primers were used in the PCR. Repertoires were generated with immunoSEQ multiplex PCR, while TCRdb's copy carries only in-frame clones and drops some. The table lists 150,000 to 200,000 clones, 77% of them singletons, with roughly 2.6% in the top ten. The sample was PBMCs. The receptors were sampled from a woman in her 40s in good health and CMV-seropositive.

The chain combines TRBV5-1 with TRBJ2-7, with TRBD2 matching 12 bases. Germline CDR1 SGHRS, CDR2 YFSETQ. After removal of 4 bases from V and 0 bases from J, the junction contained 5 bases not matched to a gene. This CDR3 is 16 amino acids long. In DNA, the CDR3 is TGCGCCAGCAGCGCCGGGACTAGCGGGTACTCCTACGAGCAGTACTTC. Encoded protein: CASSAGTSGYSYEQYF.

J is TRBJ1-2 and V is TRBV6-5; TRBD1 is a possible D gene (6 bases). Germline loops: CDR1 MNHEY, CDR2 SVGAGI. Trimming took 5 bases from V and 0 from J, leaving 13 bases between them. This CDR3 is built from 15 residues. CDR3 nucleotides: TGTGCCAGCAGTCTACGGACAGCGTCTAACTATGGCTACACCTTC. Translating it yields CASSLRTASNYGYTF.

The V call is TRBV14, the J call TRBJ1-6; 9 positions agree with TRBD1. Germline V CDR1 and CDR2: SGHDN, FVKESK. The CDR3 extends over 15 amino acids. The trim removed 3 bases at V and 5 bases at J, leaving 2 bases unmatched. This chain's CDR3 is CASSQGQGNNSPLHF. The DNA of the CDR3 is TGTGCCAGCAGCCAGGGACAGGGAAATAATTCACCCCTCCACTTT.

The chain employs TRBV19 and TRBJ2-1; tentative D call: TRBD2 (7 bases). The CDR3 runs to 16 residues. Trimming pared 7 bases from V and 7 bases from J, leaving 23 bases between. Germline CDR1 reads LNHDA; CDR2 reads SQIVND (reference sequence). The CDR3 reads CASTPSTEGGANEQFF. As DNA, the CDR3 is TGTGCCAGTACCCCGTCGACGGAAGGGGGGGCAAATGAGCAGTTCTTC.

This rearrangement joins TRBV2 to TRBJ1-1, with D tentatively TRBD1 (5 bases). The CDR3 spans 13 residues. V lost 8 bases and J lost 5, with 15 bases in between. Germline CDR1 and CDR2: SNHLY and FYNNEI. The CDR3 coding sequence is TGTGCCAGCGGTATGGAGGGGCTTACTGAAGCTTTCTTT. It is translated as CASGMEGLTEAFF.

The gene calls are TRBV27 and TRBJ1-2, with 8 bases matching TRBD1. V shed 4 bases, J shed 7 bases, and the junction held 5 bases outside the gene matches. The germline gives CDR1 MNHEY, CDR2 SMNVEV (reference sequence). CDR3 length: 13 amino acids. CDR3 nucleotide sequence: TGTGCCAGCAGTTCCCCGACAGGGGCTGGCTACACCTTC. Translating it yields CASSSPTGAGYTF.

This clone was counted between two and nine times. The genes are TRBV30 and TRBJ2-7; 7 bases align to TRBD2. Losses at the gene ends were 7 bases for V and 7 bases for J; bases not matched to a gene: 16. Germline V gene lookup returns CDR1 GTSNPN and CDR2 SVGIG (reference sequence). The length of the CDR3 is 14 residues. The CDR3 DNA reads as TGTGCCTTGGCCGTCGGAAGCGGGACGGGGGAGCAGTACTTC. Amino acids: CALAVGSGTGEQYF.

The rearrangement uses TRBV29-1 and TRBJ1-5, with D maybe TRBD1 (5 bases). Germline CDR1 reads SQVTM; CDR2 reads ANQGSEA. The CDR3 spans 17 residues. V shed 8 bases and J shed 6 bases, with 29 bases lying between them. The CDR3 nucleotides are TGCAGCCCCGACGGGGGGGAAAGGAGACCTTGGGGTCAGCCCCAGCATTTT. Translating it yields CSPDGGERRPWGQPQHF.

The gene calls are TRBV9 and TRBJ1-1; unclear D gene. The CDR3 runs to 14 residues. In germline, CDR1 is SGDLS, CDR2 YYNGEE. V lost 0 bases and J lost 1, with 7 bases in between. The DNA for the CDR3 is TGTGCCAGCAGCGTAGTAGAGTGGAACACTGAAGCTTTCTTT. It encodes CASSVVEWNTEAFF.

The chain couples TRBV9 to TRBJ2-4, with D possibly TRBD2 on 6 matching bases. The CDR3 sequence is 17 residues long. CDR1 is SGDLS and CDR2 is YYNGEE in the germline V gene. Trimming pared 0 bases from V and 5 bases from J, leaving 18 bases between. The DNA for the CDR3 is TGTGCCAGCAGCGTAGCGGGGGATAGCCGGTCCCAAAACATTCAGTACTTC. Residues: CASSVAGDSRSQNIQYF.

The rearrangement joins TRBV7-2 to TRBJ2-3; 13 nucleotides line up with TRBD2. The CDR3 contains 16 residues. V shed 5 bases and J 3 bases; nucleotides not matched to a gene: 5. Germline assignment: CDR1 SGHTA and CDR2 FQGNSA. CDR3 DNA sequence: TGTGCCAGCAGCACACTAGCGGGGGGGGTTACAGATACGCAGTATTTT. Translating it yields CASSTLAGGVTDTQYF.

The chain has TRBV2 and TRBJ2-3; 11 bases are shared with TRBD2. The CDR3 extends over 17 amino acids. CDR1 is SNHLY and CDR2 is FYNNEI in the germline V gene. Trimming took 2 bases from V and 1 from J; bases not matched to a gene: 5. In nucleotides, the CDR3 is TGTGCCAGCAGTGAATCTAGCGGGGGGCTCCGCACAGATACGCAGTATTTT. Its translation is CASSESSGGLRTDTQYF.